One sample yielded the 9 T cell receptor beta chains listed below, sequenced in a study of cytomegalovirus exposure and HLA in healthy donors. The PCR was carried out with 60 Vbeta primers and 13 Jbeta primers. The assay was immunoSEQ multiplex PCR, and TCRdb's table has in-frame clones only and misses some. The table lists 200,000 to 250,000 clones, about 80% of them singletons, with about 0.58% in the top ten. The sample taken for sequencing was PBMCs. Every receptor here comes from a woman in her thirties or forties in good health and CMV-seronegative.

The chain has TRBV7-9 and TRBJ1-4, with TRBD1 matching 8 bases. Germline lookup yields CDR1 SEHNR and CDR2 FQNEAQ (reference sequence). This CDR3 has 15 residues. V trimming: 4 bases; J trimming: 8 bases; junction bases outside the gene matches: 9. For the CDR3, the DNA is TGTGCCAGCAGCTCAGAAATGGACAGGGCCGAAAAACTGTTTTTT. Translating gives CASSSEMDRAEKLFF. Based on the CDR3 plus reference TRBV7-9 and TRBJ1-4, the full variable domain is DTGVSQNPRHKITKRGQNVTFRCDPISEHNRLYWYRQTLGQGPEFLTYFQNEAQLEKSRLLSDRFSAERPKGSFSTLEIQRTEQGDSAMYLCASSSEMDRAEKLFFGSGTQLSVL.

The chain recombines TRBV10-3 with TRBJ1-1; no firm D call. Germline CDR1 and CDR2: ENHRY and SYGVKD. The CDR3 runs to 12 residues. V was pared by 4 bases and J by 5 bases, with 8 bases between. In DNA, the CDR3 is TGTGCCATCAGTGTTACCAGGACTGAAGCTTTCTTT. Protein: CAISVTRTEAFF.

Only a few counts were recorded for this clone. V is TRBV2 and J is TRBJ2-2; no clear D gene. Germline CDR1 and CDR2: SNHLY and FYNNEI. The CDR3 is 11 amino acids. Trimming pared 2 bases from V and 10 bases from J, leaving 5 bases between. The DNA of the CDR3 is TGTGCCAGCAGTGAAACGGTGGAGCTGTTTTTT. Translating gives CASSETVELFF.

This chain's CDR3 is CASSPGTGSTEAFF. CDR3 bases: TGTGCCAGCAGCCCCGGGACAGGGAGTACTGAAGCTTTCTTT. V gene TRBV7-3 combines with J gene TRBJ1-1, with 9 bases identical to TRBD1. Germline CDR1 SGHTA, CDR2 FQGTGA. The CDR3 is 14 residues long. The trim removed 5 bases at V and 5 bases at J, leaving 6 bases unmatched.

Written as DNA, the CDR3 is TGTGCCAGCTCACGAGCGAATACGAACACCGGGGAGCTGTTTTTT. This sequence encodes CASSRANTNTGELFF. The chain recombines TRBV18 with TRBJ2-2, with D uncertain. Trimming took off 4 bases at V and 0 bases at J, with 9 bases between the two ends. The CDR3 spans 15 residues. Germline V CDR1 and CDR2: KGHSH, LQKENI.

V usage is TRBV15 and J usage is TRBJ1-1; D ambiguous. Deletions cut 1 base from V and 4 bases from J, with 19 bases between. CDR3 length equals 17 residues. Germline loops: CDR1 LNHNV, CDR2 YYDKDF (reference sequence). DNA of the CDR3: TGTGCCACCAGCAGAGGCCCACTGGGCACGGGGATCACTGAAGCTTTCTTT. It codes for CATSRGPLGTGITEAFF.

A few counts support this clone. The J gene is TRBJ2-3, the V gene TRBV30; 10 nucleotides agree with TRBD2. Per germline, CDR1 GTSNPN and CDR2 SVGIG (reference sequence). V lost 2 bases, J lost 6 bases, and 14 bases stayed unmatched. The CDR3 spans 17 residues. The CDR3 loop reads CAWSKVAGGSLWDTQYF. CDR3 bases: TGTGCCTGGAGTAAAGTAGCGGGGGGTTCACTTTGGGATACGCAGTATTTT.

This clone was detected once. V is TRBV5-5 and J is TRBJ1-4; possible D gene TRBD1, 5 bases. The V gene lost 1 base and the J gene lost 4 bases, with 11 bases spanning the gap. Germline V lookup: CDR1 SGHKS, CDR2 YYEKEE (reference sequence). This CDR3 is 15 amino acids long. Here the CDR3 reads CASSLIPGFNEKLFF. CDR3 DNA sequence: TGTGCCAGCAGCTTGATCCCAGGGTTTAATGAAAAACTGTTTTTT.

This clone was recorded a few times. The V gene is TRBV6-5, the J gene TRBJ2-7; 10 bases match TRBD2. V shed 10 bases and J 5 bases; nucleotides not matched to a gene: 11. CDR3 length: 14 amino acids. Germline CDR1 MNHEY, CDR2 SVGAGI. The CDR3 DNA sequence: TGTGCCACCCACAGCGGGGGGGCAGAACACGAGCAGTACTTC. The encoded protein is CATHSGGAEHEQYF.